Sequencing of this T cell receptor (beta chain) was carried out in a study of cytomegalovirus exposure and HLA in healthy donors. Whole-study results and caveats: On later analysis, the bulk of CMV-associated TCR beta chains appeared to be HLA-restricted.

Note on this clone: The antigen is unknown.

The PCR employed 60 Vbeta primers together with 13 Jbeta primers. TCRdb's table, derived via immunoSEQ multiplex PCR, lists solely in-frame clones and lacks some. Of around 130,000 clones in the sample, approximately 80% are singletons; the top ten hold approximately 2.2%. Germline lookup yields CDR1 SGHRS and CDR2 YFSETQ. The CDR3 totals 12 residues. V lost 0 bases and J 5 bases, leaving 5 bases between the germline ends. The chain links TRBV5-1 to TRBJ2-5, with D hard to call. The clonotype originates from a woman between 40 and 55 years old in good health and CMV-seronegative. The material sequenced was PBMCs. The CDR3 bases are TGCGCCAGCAGCTTGGTGGGCGAGACCCAGTACTTC. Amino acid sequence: CASSLVGETQYF.